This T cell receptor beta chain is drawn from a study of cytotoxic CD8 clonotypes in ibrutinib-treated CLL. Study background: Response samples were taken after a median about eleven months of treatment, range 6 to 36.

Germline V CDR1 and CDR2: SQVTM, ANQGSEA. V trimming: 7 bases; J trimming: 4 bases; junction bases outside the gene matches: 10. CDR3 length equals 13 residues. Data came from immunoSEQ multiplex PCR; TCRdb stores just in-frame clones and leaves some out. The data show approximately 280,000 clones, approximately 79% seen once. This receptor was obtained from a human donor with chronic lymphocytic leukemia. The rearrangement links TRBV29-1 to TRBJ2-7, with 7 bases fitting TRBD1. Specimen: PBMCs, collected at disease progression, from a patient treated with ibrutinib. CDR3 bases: TGCAGCGCTGCTCCGGGACAGCCATACGAGCAGTACTTC. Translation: CSAAPGQPYEQYF.